This record concerns one T cell receptor (beta chain) sequence. A much larger clone differs by one base, so this may be a read error. This entry is derived from a study of regulatory T cells in long-lasting Graves disease. Both iRepertoire HTBI primers and Arm-PCR of CDR3 regions were used to build the TCR beta libraries. In TCRdb, the multiplex PCR reads were re-called with MiXCR into one record per CDR3 protein. The table includes about 460,000 distinct CDR3 sequences, 13% to 15% detected once. As for time point: newly diagnosed GD, antithyroid drugs for less than 3 months. From RNA extracted from PBMCs, the TCR library was made. As collected, the peripheral blood samples measured approximately 10 milliliters each and went into EDTA tubes. This same sample was also taken into another study, of T cells in Graves' hyperthyroidism and ophthalmopathy.

This specimen was peripheral blood mononuclear cells (PBMCs), taken at new diagnosis, from a patient treated with antithyroid drugs. The sequence was obtained from a woman in her 50s with Graves disease.

For the CDR3, the DNA is TGTGCCAGCGCGTTATGGACAGGGGGTTACAATGAGCAGTACTTC. This sequence encodes CASALWTGGYNEQYF. The gene calls are TRBV28 and TRBJ2-7; 10 nucleotides agree with TRBD1. Trimming took 8 bases from V and 7 from J; bases not matched to a gene: 14. The CDR3 is 15 amino acids. CDR1 is MDHEN, CDR2 SYDVKM, per germline.